These 8 T cell receptor beta chains came from one sample sequenced in a study of blood T cell repertoires in COVID-19. Method: immunoSEQ multiplex PCR; TCRdb's copy keeps in-frame clones and lacks some. The table has around 60,000 clones, more than 80% seen once. Specimen: peripheral blood. The source is a man at least 80 years old with acute or convalescent COVID-19.

The rearrangement uses TRBV29-1 and TRBJ1-3; D is unresolved. CDR1 is SQVTM and CDR2 is ANQGSEA in the germline V gene. Trimming shortened V by 8 bases and J by 0 bases, and 17 bases separated the two germline ends. This CDR3 spans 15 amino acids. CDR3 residues: CSWRGGKSSGNTIYF. As DNA, the CDR3 is TGCAGCTGGCGGGGTGGTAAGAGCTCTGGAAACACCATATATTTT.

The genes are TRBV30 and TRBJ1-6; possible D gene TRBD1, 5 bases. CDR3 size: 17 residues. The V gene's germline CDR1 is GTSNPN and CDR2 SVGIG (reference sequence). The germline V and J ends were trimmed by 0 bases and 5 bases, with 17 bases remaining between them. CDR3 in amino acids: CAWSVPGGDLHNSPLHF. The DNA for the CDR3 is TGTGCCTGGAGTGTCCCAGGAGGGGATTTACATAATTCACCCCTCCACTTT. Full variable domain (missing parts from reference TRBV30 and TRBJ1-6): SQTIHQWPATLVQPVGSPLSLECTVEGTSNPNLYWYRQAAGRGLQLLFYSVGIGQISSEVPQNLSASRPQDRQFILSSKKLLLSDSGFYLCAWSVPGGDLHNSPLHFGNGTRLTVT.

This clone was seen just once. The rearrangement links TRBV3-1 (or the pseudogene TRBV3-2) to TRBJ1-1, with D possibly TRBD1 on 6 matching bases. Looked up from germline, CDR1 is LGHDT and CDR2 is YNNKEL (reference sequence). Trimming pared 0 bases from V and 6 bases from J, leaving 17 bases between. The CDR3 contains 16 residues. As DNA, the CDR3 is TGTGCCAGCAGCCAAGAACCCCAGGGGAGGGTCGCTGAAGCTTTCTTT. It codes for CASSQEPQGRVAEAFF.

The genes are TRBV27 and TRBJ1-4, with a possible D match to TRBD1 (5 bases). V gave up 3 bases and J gave up 4 bases, with 12 bases separating them. Per germline, CDR1 MNHEY and CDR2 SMNVEV (reference sequence). The CDR3 is made up of 15 amino acids. The DNA for the CDR3 is TGTGCCAGCAGTTTTGGGGGGTCGAATAATGAAAAACTGTTTTTT. It translates to CASSFGGSNNEKLFF.

The CDR3 DNA is TGTGCCAGCAGCCAAGTCGGGACAGACAGTGCAATTCAGCCCCAGCATTTT. It codes for CASSQVGTDSAIQPQHF. The V and J genes are TRBV4-2 and TRBJ1-5; 7 nucleotides agree with TRBD1. CDR3 length: 17 amino acids. Per the germline V gene, CDR1 is LGHNA and CDR2 is YNFKEQ. The junction had 12 bases not matched to a gene; V was cut back by 1 base and J by 6 bases.

This chain links TRBV23-1 with TRBJ1-6; D gene unclear. TRBV23-1 is designated an ORF whose function remains uncertain. CDR3 length: 18 residues. Trimming left V 3 bases short and J 7 bases short, with 22 bases between. The CDR3: CASSHSRGSLKPNSPLHF. The CDR3 DNA reads as TGCGCCAGCAGTCATTCCCGAGGGTCTCTAAAACCGAATTCACCCCTCCACTTT.

J is TRBJ2-7 and V is TRBV7-9, with TRBD1 matching 8 bases. The DNA end lines up better with TRBJ2-5; the J call may be wrong. This CDR3 comprises 14 residues. Per the germline V gene, CDR1 is SEHNR and CDR2 is FQNEAQ (reference sequence). This chain's CDR3 is CASSFSTGGETQYF. CDR3 DNA sequence: TGTGCCAGCAGCTTTTCTACAGGGGGAGAGACCCAGTACTTC.

J is TRBJ2-1 and V is TRBV6-6; TRBD2 matches 9 bases. The CDR3 spans 14 residues. V dropped 2 bases and J dropped 9; count of bases not matched to a gene: 5. The germline V gene has CDR1 MNHNY and CDR2 SVGAGI (reference sequence). Here the CDR3 DNA reads TGTGCCAGCAGTTACGGGCGGGGGGGCTTTGAGCAGTTCTTC. It is translated as CASSYGRGGFEQFF.